This paragraph covers one T cell receptor beta chain sequence. Profiling relied on immunoSEQ multiplex PCR, and the TCRdb table lists in-frame clones only, not all of them. The sample shows about 120,000 clones, roughly 90% of them seen only once. The data were obtained in a study of PD-1 blockade in mismatch repair-deficient tumors. The CDR3 spans 15 residues. With V trimmed by 4 bases and J by 3 bases, 3 bases remained unmatched. The V gene's germline CDR1 is MDHEN and CDR2 SYDVKM. This TCR was sampled from an adult with mismatch repair-deficient cancer. Source: peripheral blood, taken 70 to 72 weeks after starting pembrolizumab. The rearrangement uses TRBV28 and TRBJ2-1; TRBD2 matches 10 bases. The CDR3 reads CASSSSGSRYNEQFF. In DNA form, the CDR3 reads TGTGCCAGCAGTTCTAGCGGGAGCCGCTACAATGAGCAGTTCTTC.